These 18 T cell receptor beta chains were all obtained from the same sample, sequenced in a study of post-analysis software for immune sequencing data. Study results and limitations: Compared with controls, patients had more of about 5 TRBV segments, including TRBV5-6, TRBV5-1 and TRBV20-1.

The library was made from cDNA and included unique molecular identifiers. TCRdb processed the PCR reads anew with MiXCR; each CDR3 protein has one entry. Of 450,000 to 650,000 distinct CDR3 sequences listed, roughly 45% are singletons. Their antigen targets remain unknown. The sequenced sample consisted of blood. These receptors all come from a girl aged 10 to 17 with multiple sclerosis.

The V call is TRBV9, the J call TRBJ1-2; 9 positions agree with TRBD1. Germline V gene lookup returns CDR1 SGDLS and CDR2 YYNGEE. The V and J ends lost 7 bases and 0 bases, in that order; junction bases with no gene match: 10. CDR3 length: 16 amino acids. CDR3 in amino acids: CASLAPRTGANYGYTF. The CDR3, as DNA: TGTGCCAGCTTAGCCCCCAGGACAGGGGCTAACTATGGCTACACCTTC.

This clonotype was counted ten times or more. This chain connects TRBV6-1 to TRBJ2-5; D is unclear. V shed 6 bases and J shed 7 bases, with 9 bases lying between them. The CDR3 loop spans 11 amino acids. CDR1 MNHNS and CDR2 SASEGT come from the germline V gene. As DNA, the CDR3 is TGTGCCAGCAGCGCGCCAATGACCCAGTACTTC. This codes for CASSAPMTQYF.

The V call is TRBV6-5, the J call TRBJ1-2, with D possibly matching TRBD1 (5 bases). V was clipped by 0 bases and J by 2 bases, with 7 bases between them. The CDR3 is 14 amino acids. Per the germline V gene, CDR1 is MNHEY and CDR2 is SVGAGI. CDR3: CASSYSGLNYGYTF. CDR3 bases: TGTGCCAGCAGTTACTCGGGACTGAACTATGGCTACACCTTC.

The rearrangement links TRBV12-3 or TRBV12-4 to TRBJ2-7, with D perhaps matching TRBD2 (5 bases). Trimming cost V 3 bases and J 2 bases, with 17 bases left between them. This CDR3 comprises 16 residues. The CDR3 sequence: CASSFGQRTRPYEQYF. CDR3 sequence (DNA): TGTGCCAGCAGTTTCGGCCAAAGGACTCGGCCCTACGAGCAGTACTTC.

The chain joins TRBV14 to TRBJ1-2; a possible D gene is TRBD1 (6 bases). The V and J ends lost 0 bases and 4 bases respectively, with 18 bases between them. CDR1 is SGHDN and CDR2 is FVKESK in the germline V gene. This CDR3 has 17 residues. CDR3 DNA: TGTGCCAGCAGCCAAGATTCCTGGACAGCGAGCTCCTATGGCTACACCTTC. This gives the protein CASSQDSWTASSYGYTF.

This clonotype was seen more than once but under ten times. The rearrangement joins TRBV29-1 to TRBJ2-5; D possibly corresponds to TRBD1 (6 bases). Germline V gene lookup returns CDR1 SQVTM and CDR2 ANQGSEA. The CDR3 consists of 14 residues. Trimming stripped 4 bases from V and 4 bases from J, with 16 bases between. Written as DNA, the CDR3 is TGCAGCGTTGCTCTGGCAGGGGCGGTAGAGACCCAGTACTTC. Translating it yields CSVALAGAVETQYF.

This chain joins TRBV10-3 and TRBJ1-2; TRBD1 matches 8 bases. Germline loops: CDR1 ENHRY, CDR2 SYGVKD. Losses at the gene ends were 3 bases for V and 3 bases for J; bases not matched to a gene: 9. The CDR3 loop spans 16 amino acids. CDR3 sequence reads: CAISEWPGGFDYGYTF. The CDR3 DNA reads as TGTGCCATCAGTGAATGGCCAGGGGGCTTTGACTATGGCTACACCTTC.

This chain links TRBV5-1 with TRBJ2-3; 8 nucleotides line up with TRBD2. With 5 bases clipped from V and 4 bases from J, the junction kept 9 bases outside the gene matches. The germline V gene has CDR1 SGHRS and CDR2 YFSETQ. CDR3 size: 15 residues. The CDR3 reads CASRFTGTRSDTQYF. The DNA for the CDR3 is TGCGCCAGCAGGTTTACCGGGACTAGATCAGATACGCAGTATTTT.

CDR3 in amino acids: CAWTTGGGQPQHF. The CDR3 nucleotides read TGTGCCTGGACTACAGGGGGCGGTCAGCCCCAGCATTTT. This chain links TRBV30 with TRBJ1-5, with TRBD1 matching over 9 bases. The V and J ends lost 4 bases and 6 bases, in that order; junction bases with no gene match: 4. The CDR3 covers 13 residues. Germline assignment: CDR1 GTSNPN and CDR2 SVGIG (reference sequence).

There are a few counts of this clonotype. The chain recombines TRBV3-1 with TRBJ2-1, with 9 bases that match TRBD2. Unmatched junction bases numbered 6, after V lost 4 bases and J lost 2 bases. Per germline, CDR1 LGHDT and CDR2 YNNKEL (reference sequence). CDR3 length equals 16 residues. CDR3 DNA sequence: TGTGCCAGCAGCCGCACCCTAGCGGGGACCTACAATGAGCAGTTCTTC. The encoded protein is CASSRTLAGTYNEQFF.

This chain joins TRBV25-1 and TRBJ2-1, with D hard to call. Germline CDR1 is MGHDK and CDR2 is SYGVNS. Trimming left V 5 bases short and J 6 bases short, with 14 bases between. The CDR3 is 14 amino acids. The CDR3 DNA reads TGTGCCAGCAGTAGCGACCCTTACGGCAATGAGCAGTTCTTC. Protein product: CASSSDPYGNEQFF.

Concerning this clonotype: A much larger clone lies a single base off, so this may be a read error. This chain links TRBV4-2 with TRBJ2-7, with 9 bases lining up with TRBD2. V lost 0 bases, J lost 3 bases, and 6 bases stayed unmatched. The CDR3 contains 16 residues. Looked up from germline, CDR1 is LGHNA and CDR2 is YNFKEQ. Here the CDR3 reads CASSQEKSGGYYEQYF. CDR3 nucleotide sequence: TGTGCCAGCAGCCAAGAGAAGAGCGGGGGGTACTACGAGCAGTACTTC.

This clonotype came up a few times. The CDR3 DNA sequence: TGCAGCGTTGAAGAAGGGGAAGGTTGGGGCATTCAGTACTTC. This gives the protein CSVEEGEGWGIQYF. The rearrangement uses TRBV29-1 and TRBJ2-4; possible D gene TRBD1, 5 bases. In germline, CDR1 is SQVTM, CDR2 ANQGSEA. This CDR3 has 14 amino acids. Trimming pared 0 bases from V and 9 bases from J, leaving 15 bases between.

The CDR3 DNA is TGTGCCAGCATCTCGGGCCCGAACACTGAAGCTTTCTTT. Encoded protein: CASISGPNTEAFF. The rearrangement joins TRBV7-9 to TRBJ1-1; D is undetermined. In germline, CDR1 is SEHNR, CDR2 FQNEAQ (reference sequence). The CDR3 has 13 residues. The V end was cut by 7 bases, the J end by 1 base, with 10 bases between.

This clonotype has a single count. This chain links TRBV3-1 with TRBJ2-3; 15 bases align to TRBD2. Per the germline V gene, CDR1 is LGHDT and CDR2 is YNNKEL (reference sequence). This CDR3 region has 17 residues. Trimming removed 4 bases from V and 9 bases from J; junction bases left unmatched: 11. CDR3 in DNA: TGTGCCAGCAGCCCGGGGACTAGCGGGAGGTCTCCATACACGCAGTATTTT. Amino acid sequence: CASSPGTSGRSPYTQYF.

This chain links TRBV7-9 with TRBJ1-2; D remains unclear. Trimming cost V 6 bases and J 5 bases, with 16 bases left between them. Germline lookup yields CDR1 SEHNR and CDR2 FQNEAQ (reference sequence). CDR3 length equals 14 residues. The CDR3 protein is CASSEGYTTYGYTF. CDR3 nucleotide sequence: TGTGCCAGCAGTGAAGGATATACTACTTATGGCTACACCTTC.

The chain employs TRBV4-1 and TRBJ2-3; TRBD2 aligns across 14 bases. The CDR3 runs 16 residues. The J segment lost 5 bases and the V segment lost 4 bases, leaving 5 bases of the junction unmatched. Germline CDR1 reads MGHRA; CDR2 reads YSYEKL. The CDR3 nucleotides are TGCGCCAGCAGCCCCCGACTAGCGGGAGGGTTAGATACGCAGTATTTT. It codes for CASSPRLAGGLDTQYF.

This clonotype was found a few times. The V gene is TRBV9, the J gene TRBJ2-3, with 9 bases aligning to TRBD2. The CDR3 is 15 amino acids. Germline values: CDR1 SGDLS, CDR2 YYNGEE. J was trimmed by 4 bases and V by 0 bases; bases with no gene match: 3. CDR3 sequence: CASSVVAGVADTQYF. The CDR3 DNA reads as TGTGCCAGCAGCGTAGTAGCGGGGGTCGCAGATACGCAGTATTTT.